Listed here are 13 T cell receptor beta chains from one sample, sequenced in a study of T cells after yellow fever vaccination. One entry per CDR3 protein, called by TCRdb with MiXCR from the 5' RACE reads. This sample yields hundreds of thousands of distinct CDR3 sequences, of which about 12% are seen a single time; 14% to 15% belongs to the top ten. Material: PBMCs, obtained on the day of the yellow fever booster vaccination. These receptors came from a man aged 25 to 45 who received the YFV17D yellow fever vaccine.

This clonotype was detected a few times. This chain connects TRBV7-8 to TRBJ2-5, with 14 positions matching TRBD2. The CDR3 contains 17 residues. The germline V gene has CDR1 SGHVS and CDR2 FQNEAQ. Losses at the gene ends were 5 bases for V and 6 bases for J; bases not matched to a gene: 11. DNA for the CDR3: TGTGCCAGCAGCCCCATGGGGGGACTAGCGGGAGCTCAGACCCAGTACTTC. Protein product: CASSPMGGLAGAQTQYF.

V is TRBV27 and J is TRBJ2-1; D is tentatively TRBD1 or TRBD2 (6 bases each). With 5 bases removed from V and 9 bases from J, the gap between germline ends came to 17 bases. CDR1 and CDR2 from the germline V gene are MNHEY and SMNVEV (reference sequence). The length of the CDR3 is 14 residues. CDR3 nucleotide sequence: TGTGCCAGCAGTAGGGGGGAGAGGTGGGGTGAGCAGTTCTTC. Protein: CASSRGERWGEQFF.

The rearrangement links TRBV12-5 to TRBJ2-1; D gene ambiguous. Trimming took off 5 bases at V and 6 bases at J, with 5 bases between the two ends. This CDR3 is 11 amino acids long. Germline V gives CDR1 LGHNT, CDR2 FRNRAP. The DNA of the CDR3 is TGTGCTAGTGGTGCCCCCAATGAGCAGTTCTTC. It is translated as CASGAPNEQFF.

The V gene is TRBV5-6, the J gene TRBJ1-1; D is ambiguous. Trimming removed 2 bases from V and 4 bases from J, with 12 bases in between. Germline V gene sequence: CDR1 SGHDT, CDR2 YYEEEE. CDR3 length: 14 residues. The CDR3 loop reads CASSFRGGSTEAFF. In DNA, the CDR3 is TGTGCCAGCAGCTTTCGCGGTGGAAGCACTGAAGCTTTCTTT.

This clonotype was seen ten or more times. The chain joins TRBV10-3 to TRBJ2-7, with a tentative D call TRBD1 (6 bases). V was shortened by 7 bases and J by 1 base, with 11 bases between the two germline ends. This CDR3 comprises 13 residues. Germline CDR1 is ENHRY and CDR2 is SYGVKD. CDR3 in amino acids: CAITPQGSYEQYF. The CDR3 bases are TGTGCCATCACCCCACAGGGATCCTACGAGCAGTACTTC.

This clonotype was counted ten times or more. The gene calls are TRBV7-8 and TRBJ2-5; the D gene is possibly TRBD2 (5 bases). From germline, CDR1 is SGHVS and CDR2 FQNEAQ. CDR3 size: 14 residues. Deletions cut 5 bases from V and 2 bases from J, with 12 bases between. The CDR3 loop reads CASSVPREQETQYF. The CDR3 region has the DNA TGTGCCAGCAGCGTCCCCCGGGAACAAGAGACCCAGTACTTC. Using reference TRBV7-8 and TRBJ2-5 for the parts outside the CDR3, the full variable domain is GAGVSQSPRYKVAKRGQDVALRCDPISGHVSLFWYQQALGQGPEFLTYFQNEAQLDKSGLPSDRFFAERPEGSVSTLKIQRTQQEDSAVYLCASSVPREQETQYFGPGTRLLVL.

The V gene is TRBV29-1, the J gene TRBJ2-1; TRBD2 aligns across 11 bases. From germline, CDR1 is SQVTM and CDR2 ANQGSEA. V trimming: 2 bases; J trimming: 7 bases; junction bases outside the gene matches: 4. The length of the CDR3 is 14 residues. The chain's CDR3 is CSVEKASGRNEQFF. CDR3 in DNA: TGCAGCGTTGAAAAGGCTAGCGGGAGGAATGAGCAGTTCTTC.

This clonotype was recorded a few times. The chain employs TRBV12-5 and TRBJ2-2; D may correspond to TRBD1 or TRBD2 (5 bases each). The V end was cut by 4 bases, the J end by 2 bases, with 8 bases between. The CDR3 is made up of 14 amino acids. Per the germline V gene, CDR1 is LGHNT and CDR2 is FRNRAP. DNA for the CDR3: TGTGCTAGTGGTTCTGGGACCAACACCGGGGAGCTGTTTTTT. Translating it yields CASGSGTNTGELFF. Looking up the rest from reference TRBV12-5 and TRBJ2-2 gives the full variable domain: DARVTQTPRHKVTEMGQEVTMRCQPILGHNTVFWYRQTMMQGLELLAYFRNRAPLDDSGMPKDRFSAEMPDATLATLKIQPSEPRDSAVYFCASGSGTNTGELFFGEGSRLTVL.

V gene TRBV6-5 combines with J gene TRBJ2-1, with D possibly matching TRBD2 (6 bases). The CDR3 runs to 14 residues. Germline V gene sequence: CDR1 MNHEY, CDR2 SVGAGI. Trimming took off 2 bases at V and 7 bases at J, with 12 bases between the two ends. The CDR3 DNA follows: TGTGCCAGCAGTTACGGAGGGGTTGGGAATGAGCAGTTCTTC. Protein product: CASSYGGVGNEQFF.

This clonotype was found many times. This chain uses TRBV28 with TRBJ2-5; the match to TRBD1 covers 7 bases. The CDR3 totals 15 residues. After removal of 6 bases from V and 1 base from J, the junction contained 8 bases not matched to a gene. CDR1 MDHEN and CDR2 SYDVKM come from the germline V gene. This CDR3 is CASSQDRVAQETQYF. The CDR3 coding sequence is TGTGCCAGCAGCCAAGACAGGGTGGCCCAAGAGACCCAGTACTTC.

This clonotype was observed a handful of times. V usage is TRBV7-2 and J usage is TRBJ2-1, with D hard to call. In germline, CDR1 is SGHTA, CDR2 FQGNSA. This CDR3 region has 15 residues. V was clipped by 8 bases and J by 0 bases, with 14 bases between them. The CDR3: CASAPGDYSYNEQFF. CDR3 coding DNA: TGTGCCAGCGCCCCTGGGGATTACTCCTACAATGAGCAGTTCTTC.

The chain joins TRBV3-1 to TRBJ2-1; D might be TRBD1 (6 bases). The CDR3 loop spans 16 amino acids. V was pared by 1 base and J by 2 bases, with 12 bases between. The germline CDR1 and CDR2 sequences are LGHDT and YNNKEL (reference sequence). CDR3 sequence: CASSQVGGVTYNEQFF. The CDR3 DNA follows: TGTGCCAGCAGCCAAGTTGGGGGCGTCACCTACAATGAGCAGTTCTTC.

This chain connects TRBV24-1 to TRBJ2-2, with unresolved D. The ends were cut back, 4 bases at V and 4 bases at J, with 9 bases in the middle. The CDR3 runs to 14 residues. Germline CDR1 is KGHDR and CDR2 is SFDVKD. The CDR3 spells CATSEGQPTGELFF. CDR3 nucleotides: TGTGCCACCAGTGAGGGTCAGCCCACCGGGGAGCTGTTTTTT.